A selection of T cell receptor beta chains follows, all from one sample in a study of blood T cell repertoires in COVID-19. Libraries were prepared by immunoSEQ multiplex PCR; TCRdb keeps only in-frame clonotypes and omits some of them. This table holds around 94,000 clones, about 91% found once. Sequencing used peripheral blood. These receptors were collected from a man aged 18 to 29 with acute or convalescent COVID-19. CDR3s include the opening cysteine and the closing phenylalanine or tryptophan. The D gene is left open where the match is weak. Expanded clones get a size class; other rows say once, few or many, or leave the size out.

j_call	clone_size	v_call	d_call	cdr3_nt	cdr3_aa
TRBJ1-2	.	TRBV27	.	TGTGCCAGCAGTTTTTTCGGGGGAAATGGCTACACCTTC	CASSFFGGNGYTF
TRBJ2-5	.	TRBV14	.	TGTGCCAGCAGCCAAGAGTCCGAGGGAGAGACCCAGTACTTC	CASSQESEGETQYF
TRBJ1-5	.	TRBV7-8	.	TGTGCCAGCAGCCATAGACGGACTGGCAATCAGCCCCAGCATTTT	CASSHRRTGNQPQHF
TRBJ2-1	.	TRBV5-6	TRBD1	TGTGCCAGCAGCTTGGCCGCAGGGACAGGGGGAAATGAGCAGTTCTTC	CASSLAAGTGGNEQFF
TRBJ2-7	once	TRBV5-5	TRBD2	TGTGCCAGCAGCTTGGAAGGCCGGCGGGGGGCGTCCTACGAGCAGTACTTC	CASSLEGRRGASYEQYF
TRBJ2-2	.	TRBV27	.	TGTGCCAGCAGTTTATTAGGGGGGAACACCGGGGAGCTGTTTTTT	CASSLLGGNTGELFF
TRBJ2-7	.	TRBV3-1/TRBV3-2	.	TGTGCCAGCAGCCGACTGACAGCCTCCTACGAGCAGTACTTC	CASSRLTASYEQYF
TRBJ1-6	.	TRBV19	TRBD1	TGTGCCAGTAGCGCTACAACAGGGGGTAATTCACCCCTCCACTTT	CASSATTGGNSPLHF
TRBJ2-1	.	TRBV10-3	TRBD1	TGTGCCATCAGTGAGTCTGAGACAGGGGGGAATGAGCAGTTCTTC	CAISESETGGNEQFF
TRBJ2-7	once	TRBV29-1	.	TGCAGCGTTGAAGGGGGGGCCTACGAGCAGTACTTC	CSVEGGAYEQYF
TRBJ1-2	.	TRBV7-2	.	TGTGCCAGCAGCTTAGGCGCAGGGTTGGGCTACACCTTC	CASSLGAGLGYTF
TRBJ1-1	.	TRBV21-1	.	TGTGCCAGCAGCAATAAAATAGGGGCCCCGCACACTGAAGCTTTCTTT	CASSNKIGAPHTEAFF
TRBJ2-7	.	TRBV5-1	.	TGCGCCAGCAGCTTAAGAGATCCCTACGAGCAGTACTTC	CASSLRDPYEQYF
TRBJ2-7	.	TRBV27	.	TGTGCCAGCAGTGCTTCGGAGCAGAGCTACGAGCAGTACTTC	CASSASEQSYEQYF
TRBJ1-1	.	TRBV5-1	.	TGCGCCAGCAGCTTCGGGTGGAACACTGAAGCTTTCTTT	CASSFGWNTEAFF
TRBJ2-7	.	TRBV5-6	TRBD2	TGTGCCAGCAGCAGTCGGGGATTAGCGGGAGGTATCCTCTACGAGCAGTACTTC	CASSSRGLAGGILYEQYF
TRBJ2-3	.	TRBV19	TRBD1	TGTGCCAGTAGTTTGACAGGGACCGCCACAGATACGCAGTATTTT	CASSLTGTATDTQYF
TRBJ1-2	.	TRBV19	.	TGTGCCAGTAGTATAGGTGCGGTGGCTAGTTATGGCTACACCTTC	CASSIGAVASYGYTF
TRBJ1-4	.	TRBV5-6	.	TGTGCCAGCAGCTTGTTGACATTCCCTCCAAATGAAAAACTGTTTTTT	CASSLLTFPPNEKLFF
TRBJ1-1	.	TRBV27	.	TGTGCCAGCAGTTCCCAGGGGACTGAAGCTTTCTTT	CASSSQGTEAFF
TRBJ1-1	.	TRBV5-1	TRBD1	TGCGCCAGCAGCTTGGTCAGGGGGGTCAACACTGAAGCTTTCTTT	CASSLVRGVNTEAFF
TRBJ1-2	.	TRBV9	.	TGTGCCAGCAGCCCAGGGTTGACGGCGGATGGCTACACCTTC	CASSPGLTADGYTF
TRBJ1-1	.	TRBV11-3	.	TGTGCCAGCAGTTCCGGGCCGGGAGGTACTGAAGCTTTCTTT	CASSSGPGGTEAFF
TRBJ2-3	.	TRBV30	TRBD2	TGTGCCTGGAGTGTCCCACGACTGCTTGAGACTAGCGGGGGCCTTTACTTT	CAWSVPRLLETSGGLYF
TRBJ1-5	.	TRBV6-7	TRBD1	TGTGCCAGCAGTTACAGGGGGCTCTCTCAGAGCAATCAGCCCCAGCATTTT	CASSYRGLSQSNQPQHF
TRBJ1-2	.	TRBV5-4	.	TGTGCCATCCCTTGGGGCCAGGGCGGCGACTATGGCTACACCTTC	CAIPWGQGGDYGYTF
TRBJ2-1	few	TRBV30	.	TGTGCCTGGACCACTCAAATAAGCAATGAGCAGTTCTTC	CAWTTQISNEQFF
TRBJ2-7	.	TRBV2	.	TGTGCCAGCAGTCTAGAATCGGGGAACTACGAGCAGTACTTC	CASSLESGNYEQYF
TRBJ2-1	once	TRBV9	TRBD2	TGTGCCAGCAGCGTACTAGCGGGAGGACTCAATGAGCAGTTCTTC	CASSVLAGGLNEQFF
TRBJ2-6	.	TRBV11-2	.	TGTGCCAGCAGCTTCCCAACAGGCACGCCTGGGGCCAACGTCCTGACTTTC	CASSFPTGTPGANVLTF
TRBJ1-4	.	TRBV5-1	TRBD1	TGCGCCAGCAGCCGGGACAGGGCGGATGAAAAACTGTTTTTT	CASSRDRADEKLFF
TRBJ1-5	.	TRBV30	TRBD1	TGTGCCTGGAGTCCACGACGGACAGGTTATCAGCCCCAGCATTTT	CAWSPRRTGYQPQHF
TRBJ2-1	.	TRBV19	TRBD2	TGTGCCAGTAGGGCTAGCGGGGGGATTGGCGATGAGCAGTTCTTC	CASRASGGIGDEQFF
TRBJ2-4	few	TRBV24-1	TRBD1	TGTGCCACCAGTGACCCGGGACAGGGTGTCAACATTCAGTACTTC	CATSDPGQGVNIQYF
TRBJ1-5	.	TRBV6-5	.	TGTGCCAGCAGCCTCACAGGTGGTAGCAATCAGCCCCAGCATTTT	CASSLTGGSNQPQHF
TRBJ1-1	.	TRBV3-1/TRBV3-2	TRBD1	TGTGCCAGCAGCTTCTGGACAGGGAACACTGAAGCTTTCTTT	CASSFWTGNTEAFF
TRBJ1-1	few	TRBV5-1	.	TGCGCCAGCAGCCAGTCATGGGGCATGAACACTGAAGCTTTCTTT	CASSQSWGMNTEAFF
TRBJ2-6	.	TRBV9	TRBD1	TGTGCCAGCAGCGTAGGAGGGGGCCCTGGGGCCAACGTCCTGACTTTC	CASSVGGGPGANVLTF
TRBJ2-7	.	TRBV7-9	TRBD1	TGTGCCAGCAGCCCCCCGCCCGACAGGGCGGACGAGCAGTACTTC	CASSPPPDRADEQYF
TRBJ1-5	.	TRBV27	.	TGTGCCAGCAGTTTATCGGGCAGGGATAGCAATCAGCCCCAGCATTTT	CASSLSGRDSNQPQHF
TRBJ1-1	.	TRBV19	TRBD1	TGTGCCAGTAGTATAAGGGGGCTGGATACTGAAGCTTTCTTT	CASSIRGLDTEAFF